This T cell receptor beta chain was profiled in a study of T cell changes during pregnancy in multiple sclerosis. This table comes from immunoSEQ multiplex PCR, and its TCRdb copy is limited to in-frame clones, with some not included. The sample records tens of thousands of clones, roughly 92% being singletons. This CDR3 spans 17 amino acids. V gave up 0 bases and J gave up 0 bases; unmatched junction bases: 4. CDR1 and CDR2 from the germline V gene are MNHEY and SMNVEV (reference sequence). The TCR comes from a female donor with multiple sclerosis, enrolled in a pregnancy study. Sequencing was performed on CD8+ T cells from peripheral blood mononuclear cells, taken in the second trimester of pregnancy. The gene calls are TRBV27 and TRBJ2-3, with 9 nucleotides matching TRBD2. CDR3 in amino acids: CASSLSPTSGSTDTQYF. CDR3 in DNA: TGTGCCAGCAGTTTATCCCCCACTAGCGGGAGCACAGATACGCAGTATTTT.